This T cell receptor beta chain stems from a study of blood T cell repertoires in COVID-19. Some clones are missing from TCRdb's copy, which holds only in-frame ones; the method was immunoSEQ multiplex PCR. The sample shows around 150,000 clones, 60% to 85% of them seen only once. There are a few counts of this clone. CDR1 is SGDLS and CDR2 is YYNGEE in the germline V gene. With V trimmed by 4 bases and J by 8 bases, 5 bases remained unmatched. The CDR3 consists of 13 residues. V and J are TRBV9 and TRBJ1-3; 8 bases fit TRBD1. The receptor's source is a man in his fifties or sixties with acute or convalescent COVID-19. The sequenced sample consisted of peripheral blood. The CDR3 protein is CASSREQGDTIYF. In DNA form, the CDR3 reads TGTGCCAGCAGCCGGGAACAGGGGGACACCATATATTTT.